The sequence of this TCR beta chain was determined in a study of T cell clonality in common variable immunodeficiency. This clone was counted ten times or more. Read coverage stops 3 residues before the CDR3 terminus; the germline J gene supplies the remainder. Method: immunoSEQ multiplex PCR; TCRdb's copy keeps in-frame clones and lacks some. The sample is made up of 80,000 or so clones, none counted only once. The V end lost 1 base, the J end lost 6 bases, and 7 bases lay between the germline ends. Germline V gene sequence: CDR1 SGHTA, CDR2 FQGTGA. The CDR3 sequence is 12 residues long. Sequenced: peripheral blood mononuclear cells. This sequence joins TRBV7-3 and TRBJ2-7, with a possible D match to TRBD2 (5 bases). The sequence derives from a person aged 18 to 70 in good health. The covered CDR3 bases are TGTGCCAGCAGCTTAATAAGCGGCGAG. Residues: CASSLISGE. The complete CDR3 reads CASSLISGEQYF.